The rows below give T cell receptor beta chains drawn from one sample of a study of beta chain features in type 1 diabetes. The protocol was immunoSEQ multiplex PCR, while the TCRdb copy is restricted to in-frame clones and leaves out a portion. The data hold 300,000 to 400,000 clones, with 10% to 15% observed a single time. Sample: naive CD4+ T cells from blood. Every receptor here comes from a man aged 18 to 29 in good health. The CDR3 runs from the conserved cysteine through the conserved F or W. Each record gives: D gene, V gene, J gene, CDR3 protein. The D gene is left open where the match is weak.

-	TRBV4-3	TRBJ1-5	CASSQDRTANQPQHF
-	TRBV30	TRBJ1-3	CAWSGYRGGYSGNTIYF
TRBD2	TRBV5-6	TRBJ2-1	CASSTLTSDEQFF
-	TRBV9	TRBJ2-2	CASSVGSPFLRENTGELFF
-	TRBV6-6	TRBJ1-6	CASSYAGPGSSPLHF
TRBD1	TRBV29-1	TRBJ1-5	CSVSLTGGTYSNQPQHF
-	TRBV13	TRBJ1-2	CASSLAVPEGRGYTF
-	TRBV7-9	TRBJ2-7	CASSLGRVGSNYEQYF
TRBD2	TRBV18	-	CASSPSLAGGGEQYF
TRBD1	TRBV2	TRBJ2-2	CASRIRQGNTGELFF
-	TRBV7-3	TRBJ2-3	CASSSTWDSTDTQYF